The 5 T cell receptor beta chains given below trace back to one sample, sequenced in a study of T cells in tuberculosis. Data came from immunoSEQ multiplex PCR; TCRdb stores just in-frame clones and leaves some out. This sample has tens of thousands of clones, with about 97% found just once. The sequencing sample was made of PBMCs. The receptors originated from a donor between 5 and 29 years old with latent tuberculosis or without tuberculosis infection.

J is TRBJ2-1 and V is TRBV9; D unresolved. CDR1 SGDLS and CDR2 YYNGEE come from the germline V gene. V gave up 6 bases and J gave up 0 bases, with 13 bases separating them. This CDR3 region has 15 residues. CDR3 sequence reads: CASTVEASSYNEQFF. Here the CDR3 DNA reads TGTGCCAGCACCGTGGAAGCTAGCTCCTACAATGAGCAGTTCTTC.

J is TRBJ1-2 and V is TRBV5-1; D call uncertain. Trimming shortened V by 3 bases and J by 3 bases, and 9 bases separated the two germline ends. Germline V lookup: CDR1 SGHRS, CDR2 YFSETQ. This CDR3 has 13 amino acids. In nucleotides, the CDR3 is TGCGCCAGCAGCTACGGGGTTGACTATGGCTACACCTTC. Residues: CASSYGVDYGYTF.

The gene calls are TRBV9 and TRBJ1-2, with 7 bases that match TRBD1. Trimming cost V 4 bases and J 9 bases; bases outside gene matches: 18. CDR1 SGDLS and CDR2 YYNGEE come from the germline V gene. CDR3 size: 16 residues. In DNA form, the CDR3 reads TGTGCCAGCAGCCCGACAGGGATGGTGGGCTATGTCAGCTACACCTTC. As protein: CASSPTGMVGYVSYTF.

The chain carries TRBV4-1 and TRBJ2-3; 8 bases map to TRBD2. The CDR3 has 16 residues. Trimming cost V 2 bases and J 4 bases; bases outside gene matches: 8. The germline V gene has CDR1 MGHRA and CDR2 YSYEKL. DNA for the CDR3: TGCGCCAGCAGCCAATTGACTAGCGTCTGGGCAGATACGCAGTATTTT. This gives the protein CASSQLTSVWADTQYF.

The chain couples TRBV5-1 to TRBJ1-1; D is perhaps TRBD1 (6 bases). The CDR3 is made up of 15 amino acids. The V end was cut by 5 bases, the J end by 2 bases, with 16 bases between. Germline V gives CDR1 SGHRS, CDR2 YFSETQ. The CDR3 DNA sequence: TGCGCCAGCAGTCTCGGTGGGACATCAAACACTGAAGCTTTCTTT. It encodes CASSLGGTSNTEAFF.